These T cell receptor beta chains were read from a single sample in a study of PD-1 blockade in classical Hodgkin lymphoma. Using immunoSEQ multiplex PCR, the repertoire was profiled, and TCRdb retains in-frame clones only, with some absent. The sample includes 32,000 or so clones, 80% to 95% of them seen just once. Sequences were derived from CD4+ T cells from blood, sampled before the fourth cycle of nivolumab. These receptors originate from a human donor with classical Hodgkin lymphoma. Both conserved end residues are trimmed from each CDR3.

J gene,V gene,CDR3 length,CDR3 protein
TRBJ1-2,TRBV6-5,10,ASSSGDYGYT
TRBJ2-2,TRBV19,13,ASSSQGGPTGELF
TRBJ2-1,TRBV27,9,ASPNQYHEF
TRBJ2-1,TRBV7-9,17,ASSLTRTLHSSPRDEQF
TRBJ1-4,TRBV7-2,12,ASRGGREWEKLF
TRBJ2-5,TRBV5-1,16,ASSLNGGGLRNQETQY
TRBJ1-5,TRBV30,10,AWSPQAQPQH
TRBJ2-5,TRBV5-4,15,ASSNRKRGRGQETQY
TRBJ2-7,TRBV27,12,ASSRLGSSYEQY
TRBJ1-2,TRBV30,8,AARTGGYT